The clone carrying this T cell receptor (beta chain) was found a few times. Regarding time point: blood 4 weeks post-SBRT, at nephrectomy. Treatment of the sample: 15 Gy SBRT to primary tumor, nephrectomy 4 weeks later. The record originates from a study of radiation and T cells in renal cell carcinoma. Repertoires were generated with immunoSEQ multiplex PCR, while TCRdb's copy carries only in-frame clones and drops some. The sample records around 170,000 clones, around 90% being singletons. This specimen was blood, taken from a patient whose treatment included radiotherapy and nephrectomy. This TCR was recovered from a woman aged 45-65 years with renal cell carcinoma.

CDR3 in DNA: TGTGCCAGCAGCTACGGGGATCCCTCCTACGAGCAGTACTTC. It translates to CASSYGDPSYEQYF. The genes are TRBV5-6 and TRBJ2-7, with D perhaps matching TRBD2 (5 bases). With 3 bases removed from V and 0 bases from J, the gap between germline ends came to 10 bases. This CDR3 has 14 residues. The V gene's germline CDR1 is SGHDT and CDR2 YYEEEE.